This T cell receptor (beta chain) was profiled in a study of T-cell memory formation after mild COVID-19. Study details: Largely donor-specific sequence clusters came from a couple of donors.

In this sample, this clonotype turned up a few times. The antigen is unknown. MiXCR, applied by TCRdb to the 5' RACE reads, yields one record per CDR3 protein. Of 200,000 to 300,000 distinct CDR3 sequences detected, roughly 15% appear once; the ten largest clones hold 2.1%. Trimming cost V 4 bases and J 4 bases, with 11 bases left between them. CDR3 length: 13 residues. Per the germline V gene, CDR1 is SGHRS and CDR2 is YFSETQ. Study-wide findings and caveats: Confirmation of SARS-CoV-2 specificity was lacking for second-wave clones peaking day 37. Contracting CD4+ clones lay largely in CM and EM, with CD8+ ones residing in EMRA. Some clones that responded were present in memory (sampled pre-infection), which suggests cross-reactive memory joined.

The sample was PBMCs or a T cell subset sorted from them (not recorded which). This chain uses TRBV5-1 with TRBJ1-2; D is uncertain. This clonotype originated in an adult woman who had mild COVID-19 (a few samples of this study predate the infection). Cell type and time point are not known. The CDR3 DNA follows: TGCGCCAGCAGCAAAGAGGGTGGCTATGGCTACACCTTC. This encodes CASSKEGGYGYTF.